These T cell receptor beta chains were read from a single sample in a study of Ad26.COV2.S vaccination and SARS-CoV-2 variants. Some clones are missing from TCRdb's copy, which holds only in-frame ones; the method was immunoSEQ multiplex PCR. The sample yields 350,000 to 550,000 clones, roughly 89% seen once. The sequences come from peripheral blood, collected in a trial of Ad26.COV2.S vaccine versus placebo. The source is a person aged 18-65 years who received the Ad26.COV2.S COVID-19 vaccine or a placebo. Each CDR3 is given with its conserved first and last residue. The D gene is left open where the match is weak. Only some rows state a clone size, as once, few, many or a class for expanded clones.

J gene | V gene | clone size | D gene | CDR3 DNA | CDR3 protein
TRBJ1-5 | TRBV4-3 | - | - | TGCGCCAGCAGCCAAGTTTCGGGGGGCGATCAGCCCCAGCATTTT | CASSQVSGGDQPQHF
TRBJ2-2 | TRBV11-3 | - | TRBD1 | TGTGCCAGCAGCCCGACAGGGACCGGGGAGCTGTTTTTT | CASSPTGTGELFF
TRBJ1-5 | TRBV7-2 | - | TRBD1 | TGTGCCAGCAGCTGGGACAGTAATCAGCCCCAGCATTTT | CASSWDSNQPQHF
TRBJ2-2 | TRBV3-1/TRBV3-2 | - | TRBD2 | TGTGCCAGCAGGCCCAGCGGGGATAACACCGGGGAGCTGTTTTTT | CASRPSGDNTGELFF
TRBJ2-1 | TRBV7-8 | - | - | TGTGCCAGCAGCTTAATGTCGGGAGACAATGAGCAGTTCTTC | CASSLMSGDNEQFF
TRBJ1-1 | TRBV7-3 | - | - | TGTGCCAGCAGTGGGGGGCCTTTTACTGAAGCTTTCTTT | CASSGGPFTEAFF
TRBJ1-1 | TRBV27 | - | TRBD1 | TGTGCCAGCGGCCAAACCGGGACAGTTAGGAACACTGAAGCTTTCTTT | CASGQTGTVRNTEAFF
TRBJ2-1 | TRBV27 | - | TRBD2 | TGTGCCAGCAGTTTATGGGAGACTAGCGGGGGGTACAATGAGCAGTTCTTC | CASSLWETSGGYNEQFF
TRBJ2-5 | TRBV7-9 | - | TRBD2 | TGTGCCAGCAGCCCACTTAGCGGGAGGTACCACCAAGGGACCCAGTACTTC | CASSPLSGRYHQGTQYF
TRBJ2-2 | TRBV9 | - | - | TGTGCCAGCAGCGTAGGCCGGACCGGGGAGCTGTTTTTT | CASSVGRTGELFF
TRBJ1-2 | TRBV12-3/TRBV12-4 | - | - | TGTGCCAGCAGCGAACCCTGGCAGAATGGCTACACCTTC | CASSEPWQNGYTF
TRBJ1-2 | TRBV6-5 | - | - | TGTGCCAGCAGTAACACCTGGGGAGTCGGCTATGGCTACACCTTC | CASSNTWGVGYGYTF
TRBJ1-2 | TRBV9 | - | - | TGTGCCAGCAGCGCCAAGACAGCTCACTATGGCTACACCTTC | CASSAKTAHYGYTF
TRBJ2-5 | TRBV12-5 | - | - | TGTGCTAGTGGTTTGGGGGCGGTGGGATCGGAGGAGACCCAGTACTTC | CASGLGAVGSEETQYF
TRBJ1-5 | TRBV24-1 | - | - | TGTGCCACCAGTGATTCAAGGCAGGGTGTCGGGCCCCAGCATTTT | CATSDSRQGVGPQHF
TRBJ1-5 | TRBV5-4 | - | - | TGTGCCAGCGCCCAGGGACCGGATCAGCCCCAGCATTTT | CASAQGPDQPQHF
TRBJ2-5 | TRBV9 | - | TRBD2 | TGTGCCAGCAGCGTGGGAGCGGGAGGGACAATTGCAGAGACCCAGTACTTC | CASSVGAGGTIAETQYF
TRBJ2-5 | TRBV19 | - | TRBD2 | TGTGCCAGTAGCTGGGGGGGAGCGGGAGGGCTGGAGACCCAGTACTTC | CASSWGGAGGLETQYF
TRBJ2-7 | TRBV29-1 | - | - | TGCAGCGTGGGAAAGGGGACATATCCCTACGAGCAGTACTTC | CSVGKGTYPYEQYF
TRBJ2-1 | TRBV4-2 | once | TRBD2 | TGTGCCAGCAGCCCCAGCGGGGGGATTTCCTACAATGAGCAGTTCTTC | CASSPSGGISYNEQFF
TRBJ2-5 | TRBV10-2 | - | TRBD2 | TGCGCCAGCAGGGCGACTAGCGGGGGGCAAGAGACCCAGTACTTC | CASRATSGGQETQYF
TRBJ2-1 | TRBV5-1 | - | - | TGCGCCAGCAGGTCGGGGTCCGAATACAATGAGCAGTTCTTC | CASRSGSEYNEQFF
TRBJ2-7 | TRBV6-2/TRBV6-3 | - | - | TGTGCCAGCAGTTATCCGGAGGAGCAGTACTTC | CASSYPEEQYF
TRBJ2-5 | TRBV10-3 | - | - | TGTGCCATCCAGCGTGGAGGGGGCCAAGAGACCCAGTACTTC | CAIQRGGGQETQYF
TRBJ2-5 | TRBV18 | once | - | TGTGCCAGCTCACCACTGGGGTCCGTTCAAGAGACCCAGTACTTC | CASSPLGSVQETQYF
TRBJ2-7 | TRBV28 | - | - | TGTGCCAGCAGTTTAATGAGAATCCCCTACGAGCAGTACTTC | CASSLMRIPYEQYF
TRBJ2-1 | TRBV6-5 | once | - | TGTGCCAGCAGTCGGTTTAGCTCCTACAATGAGCAGTTCTTC | CASSRFSSYNEQFF
TRBJ2-3 | TRBV5-1 | - | - | TGCGCCAGCAGTTCCATTGTCGGCACAGATACGCAGTATTTT | CASSSIVGTDTQYF
TRBJ1-2 | TRBV19 | few | TRBD1 | TGTGCCAGTACCCGAAGGGCAGGGGGTAACTATGGCTACACCTTC | CASTRRAGGNYGYTF
TRBJ2-1 | TRBV4-3 | - | - | TGCGCCAGCAGCCAATCTTGGGGCGGTTCTTACAATGAGCAGTTCTTC | CASSQSWGGSYNEQFF
TRBJ2-1 | TRBV14 | - | - | TGTGCCAGCAGCCCCGGCTGGGTAGTTACGACTTTTGAGCAGTTCTTC | CASSPGWVVTTFEQFF
TRBJ2-1 | TRBV12-2 | - | - | TGTGCAAGTCGCTTAGCATACCTAGCGGGGGTGTCCTACAATGAGCAGTTCTTC | CASRLAYLAGVSYNEQFF
TRBJ2-4 | TRBV15 | - | - | TGTGCCACCAGCGTGAGTGGGGTAGTCAAAAACATTCAGTACTTC | CATSVSGVVKNIQYF
TRBJ2-1 | TRBV15 | few | - | TGTGCCACCAGCAGAGACCCCGCGGCGGGGCCGTATTACAATGAGCAGTTCTTC | CATSRDPAAGPYYNEQFF
TRBJ1-5 | TRBV19 | - | - | TGTGCCAGTAGCCCCTGGGTAGGGGATAGCAATCAGCCCCAGCATTTT | CASSPWVGDSNQPQHF
TRBJ2-3 | TRBV19 | once | - | TGTGCCAGTAGTTCCTCCGGCGTTGAAACGCAGTATTTT | CASSSSGVETQYF
TRBJ2-6 | TRBV5-1 | - | - | TGCGCCAGCAGCTTCCACTTCTCTGGGGCCAACGTCCTGACTTTC | CASSFHFSGANVLTF
TRBJ2-1 | TRBV5-5 | - | - | TGTGCCAGCAGCTTGTGGAGTGGCTCCTACAATGAGCAGTTCTTC | CASSLWSGSYNEQFF
TRBJ2-1 | TRBV6-2/TRBV6-3 | - | - | TGTGCCAGCAGTTACGCCCGCAATGAGCAGTTCTTC | CASSYARNEQFF
TRBJ2-1 | TRBV11-3 | - | TRBD2 | TGTGCCAGCAGCTTAGACCGTACTAGCGGGTGGGATCAATACGATGAGCAGTTCTTC | CASSLDRTSGWDQYDEQFF
TRBJ2-2 | TRBV4-3 | - | TRBD1 | TGCGCCAGCAGCCAACGCCACACAGGGGACACCGGGGAGCTGTTTTTT | CASSQRHTGDTGELFF
TRBJ2-1 | TRBV4-2 | - | - | TGTGCCAGCAGCCAAATAGAACCGCCGGGGGAGCAGTTCTTC | CASSQIEPPGEQFF
TRBJ1-5 | TRBV4-2 | - | TRBD1 | TGTGCCAGCAGCCAAGATCCAGGGGGCATTCAGCCCCAGCATTTT | CASSQDPGGIQPQHF
TRBJ1-2 | TRBV19 | - | TRBD1 | TGTGCCAGCAAGACAGGGCCGGGCTATGGCTACACCTTC | CASKTGPGYGYTF
TRBJ2-1 | TRBV18 | - | TRBD2 | TGTGCCAGCTCACCACCGATTAGCGGGAGTTATGAGCAGTTCTTC | CASSPPISGSYEQFF
TRBJ1-2 | TRBV25-1 | - | - | TGTGCCAGCAGTGATCCTAGGCATGGGACGAATGGCTACACCTTC | CASSDPRHGTNGYTF
TRBJ1-5 | TRBV7-2 | - | TRBD1 | TGTGCCAGCAGCTCGGACAGGTCCAATCAGCCCCAGCATTTT | CASSSDRSNQPQHF
TRBJ2-6 | TRBV6-5 | few | - | TGTGCCAGCAGGTCTGTCTCTGGGGCCAACGTCCTGACTTTC | CASRSVSGANVLTF
TRBJ1-3 | TRBV6-2/TRBV6-3 | - | - | TGTGCCAGCAGGTACAGCTCTGGAAACACCATATATTTT | CASRYSSGNTIYF
TRBJ2-2 | TRBV5-6 | - | - | TGTGCCAGCAGCCTGGGGTGGGGGCAGAACACCGGGGAGCTGTTTTTT | CASSLGWGQNTGELFF
TRBJ1-1 | TRBV2 | - | - | TGTGCCAGCAGTGAAGACGGGGCGGTGAACACTGAAGCTTTCTTT | CASSEDGAVNTEAFF
TRBJ2-1 | TRBV9 | - | TRBD1 | TGTGCCAGCAGCCCACGAACAGGGGGCGAGCCCTACAATGAGCAGTTCTTC | CASSPRTGGEPYNEQFF
TRBJ2-5 | TRBV20-1 | - | - | TGCAGTGCTCCGCGGGGAGAGACCCAGTACTTC | CSAPRGETQYF
TRBJ2-7 | TRBV28 | - | - | TGTGCCAGCAAATCCCCGGCCAGCCTGAGGGAGCAGTACTTC | CASKSPASLREQYF
TRBJ2-7 | TRBV21-1 | - | - | TGTGCCAGCAGCTGGGAGGTCTACGAGCAGTACTTC | CASSWEVYEQYF